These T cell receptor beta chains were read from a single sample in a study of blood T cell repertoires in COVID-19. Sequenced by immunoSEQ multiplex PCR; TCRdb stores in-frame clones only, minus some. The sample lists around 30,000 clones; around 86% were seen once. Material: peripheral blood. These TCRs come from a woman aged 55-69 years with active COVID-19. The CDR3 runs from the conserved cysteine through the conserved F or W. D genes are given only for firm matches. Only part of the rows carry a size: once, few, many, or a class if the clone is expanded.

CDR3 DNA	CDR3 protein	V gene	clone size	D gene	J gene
TGTGCCACCAGCACCGTGGGCCACTACGAGCAGTACTTC	CATSTVGHYEQYF	TRBV15	.	.	TRBJ2-7
TGTGCCAGCAGTGAACATCTACACGCCGGGACAGGGGATACGCAGTATTTT	CASSEHLHAGTGDTQYF	TRBV6-1	.	TRBD1	TRBJ2-3
TGTGCCAGCAGCTTAGGGCCCAATGAGCAGTTCTTC	CASSLGPNEQFF	TRBV11-2	.	.	TRBJ2-1
TGTGCCAGCAGCCTCCGGACTAGCTTTCAAGAGACCCAGTACTTC	CASSLRTSFQETQYF	TRBV3-1/TRBV3-2	once	TRBD2	TRBJ2-5
TGTGCCAGCAGGAGACTAAGGGCGCAGACCCAGTACTTC	CASRRLRAQTQYF	TRBV2	.	.	TRBJ2-5
TGTGCCAGTAGGACAGGGGGCGCGAGGTCTGGAAACACCATATATTTT	CASRTGGARSGNTIYF	TRBV19	.	TRBD1	TRBJ1-3
TGTGCCAGCAGTTTTTCAGGGGTGTACGAGCAGTACTTC	CASSFSGVYEQYF	TRBV28	.	.	TRBJ2-7
TGTGCCAGCAGCATAGGACAGGGCTATGGCTACACCTTC	CASSIGQGYGYTF	TRBV12-3/TRBV12-4	once	TRBD1	TRBJ1-2
TGTGCTAGCAGCTTACGGGACAGGGATATTGATACGCAGTATTTT	CASSLRDRDIDTQYF	TRBV7-7	.	TRBD1	TRBJ2-3
TGTGCCAGCAGCTTGCCCCGGGACTTCACTGAAGCTTTCTTT	CASSLPRDFTEAFF	TRBV11-2	few	.	TRBJ1-1
TGCGCCAGCAGCCAAGCTAGCGGGAGTCTTAGAAGCACAGATACGCAGTATTTT	CASSQASGSLRSTDTQYF	TRBV4-1	.	TRBD2	TRBJ2-3
TGTGCCAGCAGCAATAGAGGGGAGGGCAATCAGCCCCAGCATTTT	CASSNRGEGNQPQHF	TRBV13	once	.	TRBJ1-5
TGTGCCAGCAGACCCTCTCTCGGGACAGGGAACACTGAAGCTTTCTTT	CASRPSLGTGNTEAFF	TRBV7-9	.	TRBD1	TRBJ1-1
TGTGCCAGCAGTGAAGCAGGGGGAGTCTCCTACGAGCAGTACTTC	CASSEAGGVSYEQYF	TRBV6-1	.	.	TRBJ2-7